The 29 T cell receptor beta chains below come from one sample, sequenced in a study of Graves' ophthalmopathy and Graves' hyperthyroidism. Transcripts of RNA were the source for amplifying TCR beta CDR3 regions. Amplification began with first-round RT-PCR using HTBI primers, then second-round multiplex PCR was performed. TCRdb itself ran the multiplex PCR reads through MiXCR, one entry per CDR3 protein. The sample carries about 400,000 distinct CDR3 sequences, roughly 18% recorded once. Sequencing used peripheral blood. The receptors come from a woman aged 18-29 years with Graves' ophthalmopathy.

The chain recombines TRBV6-1 with TRBJ2-7; D uncertain. There are 12 residues in the CDR3. In germline, CDR1 is MNHNS, CDR2 SASEGT. V gave up 6 bases and J gave up 2 bases, with 8 bases separating them. CDR3 DNA: TGTGCCAGCAGAAGACAAACCTACGAGCAGTACTTC. Its translation is CASRRQTYEQYF.

The rearrangement uses TRBV28 and TRBJ1-2; no clear D. Germline V lookup: CDR1 MDHEN, CDR2 SYDVKM. The CDR3 totals 17 residues. Trimming left V 2 bases short and J 4 bases short, with 20 bases between. The CDR3 nucleotides are TGTGCCAGCAGTTTACTGGCAGAAGTTACTATTATCTATGGCTACACCTTC. Encoded protein: CASSLLAEVTIIYGYTF.

There are many counts of this clonotype. This rearrangement joins TRBV7-3 to TRBJ1-2; D call uncertain. From germline, CDR1 is SGHTA and CDR2 FQGTGA. V was shortened by 0 bases and J by 5 bases, with 7 bases between the two germline ends. The CDR3 is 13 residues long. The DNA for the CDR3 is TGTGCCAGCAGCTTAACGAATGGATATGGCTACACCTTC. Encoded protein: CASSLTNGYGYTF.

This clonotype was counted many times. The chain uses TRBV7-2 and TRBJ2-5; tentative D call: TRBD2 (7 bases). Germline loops: CDR1 SGHTA, CDR2 FQGNSA. The CDR3 spans 16 residues. Trimming removed 5 bases from V and 0 bases from J, with 16 bases in between. CDR3 sequence: CASSGLGGVDQETQYF. In DNA form, the CDR3 reads TGTGCCAGCAGCGGTTTAGGGGGGGTCGACCAAGAGACCCAGTACTTC.

The J gene is TRBJ1-5, the V gene TRBV18; D ambiguous. The CDR3 runs to 14 residues. The germline V gene has CDR1 KGHSH and CDR2 LQKENI. Trimming took off 3 bases at V and 5 bases at J, with 11 bases between the two ends. CDR3 in amino acids: CASSPGSGYQPQHF. For the CDR3, the DNA is TGTGCCAGCTCACCGGGGTCGGGGTATCAGCCCCAGCATTTT.

There are many counts of this clonotype. The chain combines TRBV7-2 with TRBJ1-2, with no clear D. This CDR3 comprises 13 residues. The germline V gene encodes CDR1 SGHTA and CDR2 FQGNSA. The V gene lost 5 bases and the J gene lost 1 base, with 8 bases spanning the gap. The CDR3 nucleotides read TGTGCCAGCAGCACCCCCAATAACTATGGCTACACCTTC. This gives the protein CASSTPNNYGYTF.

The chain links TRBV19 to TRBJ1-5, with 7 positions matching TRBD1. Germline-derived CDR1 and CDR2 are LNHDA and SQIVND (reference sequence). V gave up 7 bases and J gave up 1 base; unmatched junction bases: 4. The CDR3 consists of 14 residues. CDR3: CASTPGQSNQPQHF. The DNA of the CDR3 is TGTGCCAGTACTCCGGGACAGAGCAATCAGCCCCAGCATTTT.

This clonotype has a count of ten or more. V and J are TRBV29-1 and TRBJ2-7; 9 bases map to TRBD2. The CDR3 consists of 15 residues. Germline CDR1 reads SQVTM; CDR2 reads ANQGSEA. The V gene end was trimmed by 4 bases and the J gene end by 2 bases; junction bases not matched to a gene: 9. CDR3 bases: TGCAGCGTTGTAAGTAGCGGGGGAGGGCCCTACGAGCAGTACTTC. Translation: CSVVSSGGGPYEQYF.

This clonotype was seen at least ten times. The V gene is TRBV13, the J gene TRBJ2-7; D unresolved. Trimming pared 5 bases from V and 2 bases from J, leaving 10 bases between. The germline V gene has CDR1 PRHDT and CDR2 FYEKMQ (reference sequence). The CDR3 extends over 13 amino acids. DNA of the CDR3: TGTGCCAGCAGCGGTCTTAGGACCTACGAGCAGTACTTC. This encodes CASSGLRTYEQYF.

This clonotype was seen many times. This chain links TRBV28 with TRBJ2-5, with D unresolved. CDR1 is MDHEN, CDR2 SYDVKM, per germline. There are 14 residues in the CDR3. Trimming left V 7 bases short and J 5 bases short, with 17 bases between. The CDR3, as DNA: TGTGCCAGCACCACCCGAGACCCGCGGGAGACCCAGTACTTC. Its translation is CASTTRDPRETQYF.

This clonotype was seen repeatedly, ten times or more. This chain joins TRBV7-2 and TRBJ2-7; the D gene is possibly TRBD2 (6 bases). V was shortened by 1 base and J by 6 bases, with 16 bases between the two germline ends. The germline V gene encodes CDR1 SGHTA and CDR2 FQGNSA. This CDR3 spans 15 amino acids. CDR3: CASSLGSGEYGEQYF. CDR3 sequence (DNA): TGTGCCAGCAGCTTAGGTTCGGGGGAGTACGGCGAGCAGTACTTC.

This clonotype showed up many times. This rearrangement joins TRBV5-1 to TRBJ2-7; 7 nucleotides agree with TRBD1. There are 13 residues in the CDR3. Germline loops: CDR1 SGHRS, CDR2 YFSETQ. J lost 1 base, V lost 3 bases, and 1 base had no gene match. CDR3 protein: CASSSTGSYEQYF. DNA of the CDR3: TGCGCCAGCAGCTCGACAGGGTCCTACGAGCAGTACTTC.

This clonotype was counted ten times or more. The V call is TRBV11-2, the J call TRBJ1-5, with TRBD1 as a possible D gene (5 bases). The CDR3 is 16 amino acids. The V end lost 2 bases, the J end lost 4 bases, and 15 bases lay between the germline ends. The germline CDR1 and CDR2 sequences are SGHAT and FQNNGV. Here the CDR3 reads CASSLRLGVGNQPQHF. CDR3 nucleotides: TGTGCCAGCAGCTTAAGATTAGGGGTGGGAAATCAGCCCCAGCATTTT.

This clonotype came up many times. The V call is TRBV28, the J call TRBJ2-5; D possibly corresponds to TRBD1 (6 bases). CDR3 length: 16 amino acids. Trimming left V 3 bases short and J 4 bases short, with 18 bases between. Germline assignment: CDR1 MDHEN and CDR2 SYDVKM. CDR3 DNA: TGTGCCAGCAGTTTGTCAGGGGCAGCGACCAGAGAGACCCAGTACTTC. It translates to CASSLSGAATRETQYF.

This clonotype showed up just a few times. This chain uses TRBV12-3 or TRBV12-4 with TRBJ1-5; 7 bases match TRBD1. This CDR3 has 14 residues. J was trimmed by 4 bases and V by 6 bases; bases with no gene match: 6. In nucleotides, the CDR3 is TGTGCCAGCAGGGGGGACAGTAAGAATCAGCCCCAGCATTTT. It is translated as CASRGDSKNQPQHF.

The table lists this clonotype with many counts. The J gene is TRBJ1-1, the V gene TRBV27; D call uncertain. This CDR3 contains 11 residues. Per germline, CDR1 MNHEY and CDR2 SMNVEV (reference sequence). V lost 7 bases and J lost 1, with 4 bases in between. CDR3 sequence (DNA): TGTGCCAGCAAGCGGAACACTGAAGCTTTCTTT. This sequence encodes CASKRNTEAFF.

This clonotype showed up many times. The chain combines TRBV18 with TRBJ1-1; perhaps TRBD1 as D (5 bases). V was shortened by 5 bases and J by 7 bases, with 8 bases between the two germline ends. The CDR3 totals 11 residues. Germline-derived CDR1 and CDR2 are KGHSH and LQKENI. CDR3 region: CASSGANEAFF. In DNA form, the CDR3 reads TGTGCCAGCTCAGGGGCGAATGAAGCTTTCTTT.

The sample holds many counts of this clonotype. The chain uses TRBV20-1 and TRBJ2-3; D possibly uses TRBD1 or TRBD2 (7 bases each). The germline CDR1 and CDR2 sequences are DFQATT and SNEGSKA (reference sequence). V dropped 4 bases and J dropped 6 bases, with 17 bases sitting between them. There are 14 residues in the CDR3. The CDR3 sequence: CSATSGGAEDTQYF. CDR3 DNA sequence: TGCAGTGCTACCTCAGGGGGGGCCGAGGATACGCAGTATTTT.

This clonotype was found many times. The rearrangement uses TRBV5-1 and TRBJ1-6, with a tentative D call TRBD1 (5 bases). V dropped 5 bases and J dropped 0 bases, with 15 bases sitting between them. Germline V CDR1 and CDR2: SGHRS, YFSETQ. This CDR3 is built from 17 residues. CDR3 loop: CASRGVTGSSYNSPLHF. DNA of the CDR3: TGCGCCAGCAGAGGGGTAACAGGCAGCTCCTATAATTCACCCCTCCACTTT.

This clonotype was counted at least ten times. J is TRBJ2-7 and V is TRBV5-1; 8 nucleotides agree with TRBD1. Germline CDR1 is SGHRS and CDR2 is YFSETQ. Unmatched junction bases numbered 9, after V lost 3 bases and J lost 4 bases. The CDR3 contains 15 residues. CDR3 in amino acids: CASSSRQGFRYEQYF. As DNA, the CDR3 is TGCGCCAGCAGCTCAAGACAGGGGTTCAGATACGAGCAGTACTTC.

This clonotype showed up many times. CDR3 protein: CASSDGSNQPQHF. The CDR3 DNA is TGTGCCAGCAGTGACGGGAGCAATCAGCCCCAGCATTTT. The chain joins TRBV6-1 to TRBJ1-5; D remains ambiguous. Per germline, CDR1 MNHNS and CDR2 SASEGT. The CDR3 runs 13 residues. Trimming took off 3 bases at V and 1 base at J, with 4 bases between the two ends.

This clonotype showed up many times. The V call is TRBV29-1, the J call TRBJ1-6; D gene ambiguous. V lost 3 bases and J 7 bases, leaving 1 base between the germline ends. Germline V gene lookup returns CDR1 SQVTM and CDR2 ANQGSEA. The CDR3 extends over 10 amino acids. The CDR3, as DNA: TGCAGCGTTGAGAATTCACCCCTCCACTTT. It translates to CSVENSPLHF.

This clonotype showed up many times. The CDR3, as DNA: TGTGCCTGGGATCATCAGGGAAGGCAGTACTTC. Protein: CAWDHQGRQYF. This sequence joins TRBV30 and TRBJ2-7; a possible D gene is TRBD1 (5 bases). V dropped 5 bases and J dropped 9 bases, with 14 bases sitting between them. This CDR3 comprises 11 residues. Per the germline V gene, CDR1 is GTSNPN and CDR2 is SVGIG (reference sequence). Combining the CDR3 with reference TRBV30 and TRBJ2-7 gives the whole variable domain SQTIHQWPATLVQPVGSPLSLECTVEGTSNPNLYWYRQAAGRGLQLLFYSVGIGQISSEVPQNLSASRPQDRQFILSSKKLLLSDSGFYLCAWDHQGRQYFGPGTRLTVT.

The gene calls are TRBV10-3 and TRBJ1-1; D perhaps matches TRBD1 (6 bases). CDR3 length equals 12 residues. The germline gives CDR1 ENHRY, CDR2 SYGVKD. V was shortened by 6 bases and J by 3 bases, with 8 bases between the two germline ends. The CDR3 spells CAIRRGDTEAFF. The CDR3, as DNA: TGTGCCATCAGGAGGGGGGACACTGAAGCTTTCTTT.

This clonotype was recorded at least ten times. The chain combines TRBV9 with TRBJ1-6; D gene uncertain. Deletions cut 0 bases from V and 7 bases from J, with 8 bases between. This CDR3 spans 14 amino acids. CDR1 SGDLS and CDR2 YYNGEE come from the germline V gene. CDR3 protein: CASSVEGRNSPLHF. The CDR3 DNA reads TGTGCCAGCAGCGTAGAGGGCCGGAATTCACCCCTCCACTTT.

This clonotype has ten or more counts. This sequence joins TRBV29-1 and TRBJ2-2, with 8 bases identical to TRBD1. Losses at the gene ends were 6 bases for V and 3 bases for J; bases not matched to a gene: 6. CDR1 and CDR2 (germline): SQVTM, ANQGSEA. The CDR3 totals 14 residues. CDR3 sequence: CSVQGAVYTGELFF. The CDR3 DNA follows: TGCAGCGTCCAGGGGGCTGTGTACACCGGGGAGCTGTTTTTT.

This chain connects TRBV5-1 to TRBJ2-7, with 9 bases fitting TRBD1. CDR3 length: 17 amino acids. The junction had 13 bases not matched to a gene; V was cut back by 4 bases and J by 2 bases. Germline CDR1 SGHRS, CDR2 YFSETQ. CDR3 amino acids: CASSVEPTGGVAYEQYF. DNA for the CDR3: TGCGCCAGCAGCGTGGAACCCACAGGGGGCGTCGCCTACGAGCAGTACTTC.

This clonotype has at least ten counts. The V and J genes are TRBV10-3 and TRBJ2-3; 10 nucleotides line up with TRBD2. J gave up 6 bases and V 6 bases, and 9 bases lay outside the gene matches. The V gene's germline CDR1 is ENHRY and CDR2 SYGVKD. The CDR3 has 15 amino acids. The CDR3 protein is CAISLSGGAGDTQYF. DNA for the CDR3: TGTGCCATCAGCCTCAGCGGGGGGGCCGGGGATACGCAGTATTTT.

This chain joins TRBV12-5 and TRBJ2-2; the D is unclear. Germline CDR1 LGHNT, CDR2 FRNRAP. The germline V and J ends were trimmed by 1 base and 5 bases, with 8 bases remaining between them. The CDR3 has 14 residues. This chain's CDR3 is CASGLGGRTGELFF. CDR3 sequence (DNA): TGTGCTAGTGGTTTGGGTGGGCGGACCGGGGAGCTGTTTTTT. The whole variable domain, filled in from reference TRBV12-5 and TRBJ2-2, reads DARVTQTPRHKVTEMGQEVTMRCQPILGHNTVFWYRQTMMQGLELLAYFRNRAPLDDSGMPKDRFSAEMPDATLATLKIQPSEPRDSAVYFCASGLGGRTGELFFGEGSRLTVL.